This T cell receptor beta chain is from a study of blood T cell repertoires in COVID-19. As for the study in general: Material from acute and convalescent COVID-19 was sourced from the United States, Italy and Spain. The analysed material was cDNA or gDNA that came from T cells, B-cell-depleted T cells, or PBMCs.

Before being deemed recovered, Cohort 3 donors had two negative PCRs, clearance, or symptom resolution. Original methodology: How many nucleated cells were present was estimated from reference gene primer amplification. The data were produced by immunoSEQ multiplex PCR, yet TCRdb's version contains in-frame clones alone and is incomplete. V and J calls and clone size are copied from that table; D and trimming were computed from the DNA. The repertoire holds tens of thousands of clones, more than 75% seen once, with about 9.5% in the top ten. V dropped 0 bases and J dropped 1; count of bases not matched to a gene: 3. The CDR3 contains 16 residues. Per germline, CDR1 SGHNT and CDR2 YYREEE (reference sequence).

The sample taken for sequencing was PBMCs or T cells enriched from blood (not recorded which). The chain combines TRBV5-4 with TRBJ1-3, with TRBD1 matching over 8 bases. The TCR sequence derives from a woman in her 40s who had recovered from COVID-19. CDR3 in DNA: TGTGCCAGCAGCTTGGGACAGGGGAGGTCTGGAAACACCATATATTTT. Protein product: CASSLGQGRSGNTIYF.